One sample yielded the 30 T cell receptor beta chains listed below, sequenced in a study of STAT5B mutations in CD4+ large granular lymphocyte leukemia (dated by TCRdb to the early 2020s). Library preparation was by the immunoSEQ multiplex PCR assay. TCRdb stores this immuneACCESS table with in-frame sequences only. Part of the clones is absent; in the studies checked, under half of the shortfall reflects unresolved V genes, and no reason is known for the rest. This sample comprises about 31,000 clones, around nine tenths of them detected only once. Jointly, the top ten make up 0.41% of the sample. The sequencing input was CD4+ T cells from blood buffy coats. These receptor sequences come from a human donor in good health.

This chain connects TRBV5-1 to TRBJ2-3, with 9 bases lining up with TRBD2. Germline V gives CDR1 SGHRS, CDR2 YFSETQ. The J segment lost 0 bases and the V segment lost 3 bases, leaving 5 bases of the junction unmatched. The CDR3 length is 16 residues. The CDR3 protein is CASSWGTSPSTDTQYF. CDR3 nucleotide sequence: TGCGCCAGCAGCTGGGGGACTAGCCCTAGCACAGATACGCAGTATTTT.

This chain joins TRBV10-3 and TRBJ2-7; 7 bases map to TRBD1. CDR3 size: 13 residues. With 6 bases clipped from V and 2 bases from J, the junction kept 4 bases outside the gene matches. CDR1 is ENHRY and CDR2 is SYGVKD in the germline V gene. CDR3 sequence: CAISKGQTYEQYF. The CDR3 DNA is TGTGCCATCAGCAAGGGACAGACCTACGAGCAGTACTTC.

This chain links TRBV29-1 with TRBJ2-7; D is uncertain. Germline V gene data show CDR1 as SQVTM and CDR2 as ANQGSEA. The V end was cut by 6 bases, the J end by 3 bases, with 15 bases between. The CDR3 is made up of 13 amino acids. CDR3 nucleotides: TGCAGCGTAGCTAGAAAACAAGACTACGAGCAGTACTTC. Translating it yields CSVARKQDYEQYF.

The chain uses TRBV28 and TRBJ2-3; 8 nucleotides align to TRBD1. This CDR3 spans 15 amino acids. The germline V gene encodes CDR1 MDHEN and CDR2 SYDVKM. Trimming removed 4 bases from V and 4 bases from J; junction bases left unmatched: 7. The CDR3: CASSSSGGRADTQYF. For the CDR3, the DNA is TGTGCCAGCAGTTCGTCAGGGGGCCGGGCAGATACGCAGTATTTT.

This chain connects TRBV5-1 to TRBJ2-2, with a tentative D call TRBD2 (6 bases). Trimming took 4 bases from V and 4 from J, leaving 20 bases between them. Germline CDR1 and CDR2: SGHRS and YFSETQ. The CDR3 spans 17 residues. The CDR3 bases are TGCGCCAGCAGCAGGTTGGGGGACTCAGCACCCACCGGGGAGCTGTTTTTT. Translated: CASSRLGDSAPTGELFF.

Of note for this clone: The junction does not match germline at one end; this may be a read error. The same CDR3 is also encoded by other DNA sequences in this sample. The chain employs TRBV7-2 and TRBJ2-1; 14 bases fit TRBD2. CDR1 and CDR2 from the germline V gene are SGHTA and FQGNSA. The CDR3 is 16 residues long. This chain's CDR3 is CASSPRLAGGWDEQFF. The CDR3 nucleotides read TGTGCCAGCAGCCCCCGACTAGCGGGAGGGTGGGACGAGCAATTCTTC.

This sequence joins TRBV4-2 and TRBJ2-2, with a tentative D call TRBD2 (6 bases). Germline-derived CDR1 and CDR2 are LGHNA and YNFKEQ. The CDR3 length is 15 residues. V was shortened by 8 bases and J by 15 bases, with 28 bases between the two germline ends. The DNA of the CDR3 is TGTGCCAGCGCACTTAGCGGTAGAGGGGAAAATGCGATGTTTTTT. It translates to CASALSGRGENAMFF.

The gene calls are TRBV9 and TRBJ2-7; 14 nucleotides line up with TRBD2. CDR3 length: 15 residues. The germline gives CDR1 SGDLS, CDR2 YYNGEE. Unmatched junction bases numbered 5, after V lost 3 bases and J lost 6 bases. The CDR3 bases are TGTGCCAGCAGCGCGGGACTAGCGGGAGAGGGCGAGCAGTACTTC. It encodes CASSAGLAGEGEQYF.

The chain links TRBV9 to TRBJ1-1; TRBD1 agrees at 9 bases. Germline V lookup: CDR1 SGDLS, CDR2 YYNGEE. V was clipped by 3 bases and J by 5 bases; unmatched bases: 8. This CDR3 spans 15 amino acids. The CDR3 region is CASSAGTGWETEAFF. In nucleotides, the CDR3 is TGTGCCAGCAGCGCCGGGACAGGGTGGGAAACTGAAGCTTTCTTT.

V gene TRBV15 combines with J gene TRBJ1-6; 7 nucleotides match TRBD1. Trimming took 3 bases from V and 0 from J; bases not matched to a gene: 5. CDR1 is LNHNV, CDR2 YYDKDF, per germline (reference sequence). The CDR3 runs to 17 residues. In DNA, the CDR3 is TGTGCCACCAGCAGGGAACAGGGGCCCTCCTATAATTCACCCCTCCACTTT. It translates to CATSREQGPSYNSPLHF.

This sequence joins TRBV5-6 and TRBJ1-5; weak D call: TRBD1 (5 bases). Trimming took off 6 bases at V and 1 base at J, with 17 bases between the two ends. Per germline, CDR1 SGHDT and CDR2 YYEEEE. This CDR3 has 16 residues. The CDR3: CASTILLGQSNQPQHF. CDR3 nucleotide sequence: TGTGCCAGCACCATATTGCTGGGGCAAAGCAATCAGCCCCAGCATTTT. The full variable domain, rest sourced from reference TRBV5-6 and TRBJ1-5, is DAGVTQSPTHLIKTRGQQVTLRCSPKSGHDTVSWYQQALGQGPQFIFQYYEEEERQRGNFPDRFSGHQFPNYSSELNVNALLLGDSALYLCASTILLGQSNQPQHFGDGTRLSIL.

CDR3 DNA: TGTGCCAGCAGCCCGGTTAGCGGAGCTAGCTCCTACGAGCAGTACTTC. Translated: CASSPVSGASSYEQYF. The chain is built from TRBV28 and TRBJ2-7; a weak D match, TRBD2 (6 bases). Trimming left V 6 bases short and J 0 bases short, with 18 bases between. From germline, CDR1 is MDHEN and CDR2 SYDVKM. This CDR3 contains 16 residues.

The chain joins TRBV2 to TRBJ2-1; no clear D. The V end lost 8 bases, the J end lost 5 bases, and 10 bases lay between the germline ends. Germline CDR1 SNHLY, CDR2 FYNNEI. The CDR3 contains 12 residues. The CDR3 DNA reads TGTGCCAGCGGACCAACTAACAATGAGCAGTTCTTC. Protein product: CASGPTNNEQFF. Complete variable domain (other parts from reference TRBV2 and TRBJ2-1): EPEVTQTPSHQVTQMGQEVILRCVPISNHLYFYWYRQILGQKVEFLVSFYNNEISEKSEIFDDQFSVERPDGSNFTLKIRSTKLEDSAMYFCASGPTNNEQFFGPGTRLTVL.

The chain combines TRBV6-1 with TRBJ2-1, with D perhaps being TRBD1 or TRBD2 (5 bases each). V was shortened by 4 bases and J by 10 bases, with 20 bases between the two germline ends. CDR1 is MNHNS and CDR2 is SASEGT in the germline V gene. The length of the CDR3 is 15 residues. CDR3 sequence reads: CASSVQEGLSIEQFF. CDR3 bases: TGTGCCAGCAGTGTCCAAGAGGGGCTGTCGATAGAGCAGTTCTTC.

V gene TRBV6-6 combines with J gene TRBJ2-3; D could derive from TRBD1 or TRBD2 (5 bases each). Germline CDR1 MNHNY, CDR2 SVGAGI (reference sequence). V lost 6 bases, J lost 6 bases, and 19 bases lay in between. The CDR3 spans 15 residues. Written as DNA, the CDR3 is TGTGCCAGCAGCTCGGACACGGGACCGCGGGATACGCAGTATTTT. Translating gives CASSSDTGPRDTQYF.

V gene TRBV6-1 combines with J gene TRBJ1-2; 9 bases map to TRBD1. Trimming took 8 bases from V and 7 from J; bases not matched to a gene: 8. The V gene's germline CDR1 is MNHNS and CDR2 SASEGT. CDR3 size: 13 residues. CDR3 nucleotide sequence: TGTGCCAGCGGGGGACAGGGAATCAGTGGCTACACCTTC. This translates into CASGGQGISGYTF.

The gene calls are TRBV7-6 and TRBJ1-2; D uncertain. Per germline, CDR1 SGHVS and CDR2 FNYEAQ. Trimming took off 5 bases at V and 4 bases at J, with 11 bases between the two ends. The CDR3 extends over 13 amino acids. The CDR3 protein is CASSPSIAYGYTF. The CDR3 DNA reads TGTGCCAGCAGCCCTTCGATCGCCTATGGCTACACCTTC.

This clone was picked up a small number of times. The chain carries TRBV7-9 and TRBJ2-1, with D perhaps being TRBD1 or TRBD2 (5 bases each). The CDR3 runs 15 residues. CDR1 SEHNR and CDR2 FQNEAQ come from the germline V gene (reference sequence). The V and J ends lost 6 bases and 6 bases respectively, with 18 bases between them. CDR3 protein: CASSEGKGPFNEQFF. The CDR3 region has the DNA TGTGCCAGCAGTGAGGGGAAAGGGCCGTTCAATGAGCAGTTCTTC.

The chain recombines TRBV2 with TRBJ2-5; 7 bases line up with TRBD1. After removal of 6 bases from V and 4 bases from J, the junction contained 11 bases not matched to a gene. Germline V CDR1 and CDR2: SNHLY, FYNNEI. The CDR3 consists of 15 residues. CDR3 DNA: TGTGCCAGCAGGATTACGACAGGGAGTTCAGAGACCCAGTACTTC. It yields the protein CASRITTGSSETQYF.

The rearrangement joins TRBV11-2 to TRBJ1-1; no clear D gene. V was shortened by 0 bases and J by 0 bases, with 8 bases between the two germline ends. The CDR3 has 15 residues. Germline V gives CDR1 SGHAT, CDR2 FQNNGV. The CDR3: CASSLEAAVNTEAFF. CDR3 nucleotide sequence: TGTGCCAGCAGCTTAGAGGCAGCCGTGAACACTGAAGCTTTCTTT.

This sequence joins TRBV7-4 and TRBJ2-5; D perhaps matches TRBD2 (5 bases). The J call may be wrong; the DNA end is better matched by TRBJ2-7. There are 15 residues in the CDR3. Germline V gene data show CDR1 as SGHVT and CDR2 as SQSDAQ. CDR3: CASSFRRVTLYEQYF. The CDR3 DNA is TGTGCCAGCAGTTTCCGGCGGGTTACTCTCTACGAGCAGTACTTC.

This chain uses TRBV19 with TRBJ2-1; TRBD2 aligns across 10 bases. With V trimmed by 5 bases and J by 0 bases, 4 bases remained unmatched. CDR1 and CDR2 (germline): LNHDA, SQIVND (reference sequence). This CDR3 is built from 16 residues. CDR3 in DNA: TGTGCCAGTAGTCTAGCGGGAGTCTACTCCTACAATGAGCAGTTCTTC. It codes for CASSLAGVYSYNEQFF.

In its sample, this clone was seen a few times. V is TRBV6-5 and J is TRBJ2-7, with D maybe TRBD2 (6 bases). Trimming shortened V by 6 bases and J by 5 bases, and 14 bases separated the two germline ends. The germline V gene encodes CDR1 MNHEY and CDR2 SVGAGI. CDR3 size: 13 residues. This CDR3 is CASSDLASHEQYF. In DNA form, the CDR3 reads TGTGCCAGCAGCGACCTAGCGTCCCACGAGCAGTACTTC.

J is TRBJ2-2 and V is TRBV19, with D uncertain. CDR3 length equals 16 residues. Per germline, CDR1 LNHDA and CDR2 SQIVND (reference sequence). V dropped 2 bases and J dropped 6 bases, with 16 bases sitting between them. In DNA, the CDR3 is TGTGCCAGTAGTATAATCCAAACAGAATATCCCGGGGAGCTGTTTTTT. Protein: CASSIIQTEYPGELFF.

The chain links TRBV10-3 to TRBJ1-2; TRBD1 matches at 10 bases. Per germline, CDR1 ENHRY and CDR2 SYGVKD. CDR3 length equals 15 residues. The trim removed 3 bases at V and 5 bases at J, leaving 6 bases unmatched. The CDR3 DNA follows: TGTGCCATCAGTGAAGGGGGACAGGGGTGGTATGGCTACACCTTC. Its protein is CAISEGGQGWYGYTF.

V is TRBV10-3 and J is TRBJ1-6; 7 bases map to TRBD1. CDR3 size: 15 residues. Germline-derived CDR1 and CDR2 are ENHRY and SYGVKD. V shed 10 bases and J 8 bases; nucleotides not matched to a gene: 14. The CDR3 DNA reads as TGTGCCAGCGGGGGACAGTCCTACTTTGATTCACCCCTCCACTTT. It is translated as CASGGQSYFDSPLHF.

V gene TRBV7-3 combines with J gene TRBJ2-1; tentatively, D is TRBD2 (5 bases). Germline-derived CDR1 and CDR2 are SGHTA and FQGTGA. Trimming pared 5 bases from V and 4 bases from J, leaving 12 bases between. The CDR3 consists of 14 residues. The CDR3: CASSPSGPYNEQFF. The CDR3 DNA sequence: TGTGCCAGCAGCCCCAGCGGTCCTTACAATGAGCAGTTCTTC.

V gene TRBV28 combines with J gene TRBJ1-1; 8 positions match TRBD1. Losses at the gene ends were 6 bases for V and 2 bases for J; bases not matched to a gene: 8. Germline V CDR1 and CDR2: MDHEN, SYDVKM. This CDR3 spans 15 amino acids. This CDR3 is CASSPADRANTEAFF. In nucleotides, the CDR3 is TGTGCCAGCAGCCCCGCGGACAGGGCTAACACTGAAGCTTTCTTT.

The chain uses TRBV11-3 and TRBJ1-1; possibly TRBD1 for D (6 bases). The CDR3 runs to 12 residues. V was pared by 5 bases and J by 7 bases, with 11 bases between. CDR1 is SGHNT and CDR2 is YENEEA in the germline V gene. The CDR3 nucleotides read TGTGCCAGCAGCGCCCCACAGGGTGAAGCTTTCTTT. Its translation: CASSAPQGEAFF.

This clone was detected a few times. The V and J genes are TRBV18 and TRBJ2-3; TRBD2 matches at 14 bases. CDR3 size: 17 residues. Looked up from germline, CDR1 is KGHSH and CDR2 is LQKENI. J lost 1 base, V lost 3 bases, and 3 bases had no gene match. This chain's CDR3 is CASSPGTSGSRTDTQYF. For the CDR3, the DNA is TGTGCCAGCTCACCTGGGACTAGCGGGAGTCGCACAGATACGCAGTATTTT. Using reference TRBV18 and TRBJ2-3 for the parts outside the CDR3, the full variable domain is NAGVMQNPRHLVRRRGQEARLRCSPMKGHSHVYWYRQLPEEGLKFMVYLQKENIIDESGMPKERFSAEFPKEGPSILRIQQVVRGDSAAYFCASSPGTSGSRTDTQYFGPGTRLTVL.